The rows below give T cell receptor beta chains drawn from one sample of a study of neoadjuvant anti-PD-1 for oral cavity cancer. Repertoires were generated with immunoSEQ multiplex PCR, while TCRdb's copy carries only in-frame clones and drops some. There are some 20,000 clones in the sample; about 65% occur only once, and around 2.6% lies in the top ten. The specimen was PBMCs, collected before nivolumab (anti-PD-1) treatment. Every receptor here comes from a person aged 35-79 years with oral cavity squamous cell carcinoma. Both conserved end residues are part of each CDR3. A D gene is named only where the DNA matches it firmly. A clone size is listed for some rows: how often the clone was seen (once, few, many), or a class if it is expanded.

V	J	D	size	length	CDR3	DNA
TRBV2	TRBJ1-1	.	.	13	CASSRTVNTEAFF	TGTGCCAGCAGTCGGACAGTGAACACTGAAGCTTTCTTT
TRBV14	TRBJ2-1	TRBD2	.	15	CASSSWTSGIFEQFF	TGTGCCAGCAGCTCTTGGACTAGCGGGATCTTTGAGCAGTTCTTC
TRBV6-4	TRBJ1-5	.	.	13	CASSAENDQPQHF	TGTGCCAGCAGCGCCGAGAACGATCAGCCCCAGCATTTT
TRBV6-6	TRBJ2-5	TRBD2	.	13	CASYRSGSETQYF	TGTGCCAGCTACCGTAGCGGGAGTGAGACCCAGTACTTC
TRBV5-8	TRBJ1-1	.	.	15	CASSLYGVMNTEAFF	TGTGCCAGCAGCTTGTACGGGGTCATGAACACTGAAGCTTTCTTT
TRBV15	TRBJ1-4	.	.	16	CATSRAFGTGNEKLFF	TGTGCCACCAGCAGAGCCTTCGGGACGGGGAATGAAAAACTGTTTTTT
TRBV10-3	TRBJ2-7	TRBD1	.	14	CAISQGASTYEQYF	TGTGCCATCAGTCAGGGGGCCTCAACCTACGAGCAGTACTTC
TRBV25-1	TRBJ2-7	.	.	14	CASSEEDRTYEQYF	TGTGCCAGCAGTGAAGAAGACCGGACCTACGAGCAGTACTTC
TRBV29-1	TRBJ2-7	.	.	13	CSARREPSYEQYF	TGCAGCGCCCGGCGGGAACCATCCTACGAGCAGTACTTC
TRBV5-1	TRBJ2-3	.	.	15	CASSLNAVATDTQYF	TGCGCCAGCAGCTTGAACGCGGTTGCCACAGATACGCAGTATTTT
TRBV19	TRBJ2-3	.	.	13	CASRPPAADTQYF	TGTGCCAGCCGCCCCCCTGCAGCAGATACGCAGTATTTT
TRBV30	TRBJ1-2	TRBD1	.	15	CAWNRPGQGANGYTF	TGTGCCTGGAACCGACCGGGACAGGGGGCTAACGGCTACACCTTC
TRBV6-1	TRBJ1-3	.	.	15	CASIKVGGSGNTIYF	TGTGCCAGCATTAAAGTTGGGGGCTCTGGAAACACCATATATTTT
TRBV5-5	TRBJ2-5	.	.	15	CASSFSDGVGETQYF	TGTGCCAGCAGCTTCTCAGACGGGGTAGGAGAGACCCAGTACTTC
TRBV5-1	TRBJ2-7	TRBD1	.	14	CASSLEQGAREQYF	TGCGCCAGCAGCTTAGAACAGGGGGCGAGGGAGCAGTACTTC
TRBV5-1	TRBJ1-2	.	few	14	CASSPGQPPYGYTF	TGCGCCAGCAGCCCCGGACAGCCGCCCTATGGCTACACCTTC
TRBV19	TRBJ2-5	TRBD2	.	13	CASSNSGGETQYF	TGTGCCAGTAGTAATAGCGGGGGGGAGACCCAGTACTTC
TRBV10-3	TRBJ2-5	.	.	15	CAISESSGWGETQYF	TGTGCCATCAGTGAGTCTTCGGGATGGGGGGAGACCCAGTACTTC
TRBV25-1	TRBJ2-3	.	.	11	CASSFADTQYF	TGTGCCAGCAGTTTCGCAGATACGCAGTATTTT
TRBV7-8	TRBJ2-7	TRBD2	.	15	CASSPGLAEVSQQYF	TGTGCCAGCAGCCCGGGACTAGCGGAGGTCTCGCAGCAGTACTTC
TRBV29-1	TRBJ1-2	.	.	17	CSVEAIRGEGLTYGYTF	TGCAGCGTTGAAGCCATACGAGGTGAGGGTCTCACCTATGGCTACACCTTC
TRBV30	TRBJ2-3	TRBD2	.	16	CAWSRLGGRPTDTQYF	TGTGCCTGGAGTCGTCTGGGGGGGAGGCCCACAGATACGCAGTATTTT
TRBV7-9	TRBJ1-2	.	.	12	CASSRDNYGYTF	TGTGCCAGCAGCCGGGACAACTATGGCTACACCTTC
TRBV6-1	TRBJ1-4	.	.	15	CASSPTGAAHEKLFF	TGTGCCAGCAGCCCTACAGGCGCCGCGCATGAAAAACTGTTTTTT
TRBV2	TRBJ1-1	.	.	14	CASSDGRGDTEAFF	TGTGCCAGCAGTGACGGCAGGGGTGACACTGAAGCTTTCTTT
TRBV10-2	TRBJ2-7	.	.	13	CASTNPQGGEQYF	TGCGCCAGCACCAACCCCCAGGGCGGCGAGCAGTACTTC
TRBV7-2	TRBJ2-1	TRBD2	once	15	CASSGGGAGTYEQFF	TGTGCCAGCAGCGGCGGGGGGGCTGGGACGTATGAGCAGTTCTTC
TRBV2	TRBJ2-2	.	.	16	CASSVSEGRGTGELFF	TGTGCCAGCAGTGTCAGTGAGGGACGAGGAACCGGGGAGCTGTTTTTT
TRBV19	TRBJ1-5	TRBD1	.	13	CACLGGLNQPQHF	TGTGCCTGTCTAGGGGGCCTCAATCAGCCCCAGCATTTT
TRBV7-6	TRBJ2-5	.	.	13	CASSLSGLETQYF	TGTGCCAGCAGCTTATCAGGGCTAGAGACCCAGTACTTC
TRBV11-1	TRBJ2-5	.	.	14	CASGDLRREETQYF	TGTGCCAGCGGGGACCTCAGGCGGGAAGAGACCCAGTACTTC
TRBV28	TRBJ1-5	TRBD1	.	14	CASRHGTALLTQHF	TGTGCCAGCAGGCACGGGACAGCCTTATTGACCCAGCATTTT
TRBV6-1	TRBJ2-7	TRBD2	.	15	CASRGGTSGSYEQYF	TGTGCCAGCAGGGGGGGGACTAGCGGGAGTTACGAGCAGTACTTC
TRBV2	TRBJ1-5	TRBD1	.	14	CASRDRVGNQPQHF	TGTGCCAGCCGTGACAGGGTTGGCAATCAGCCCCAGCATTTT
TRBV5-1	TRBJ1-4	TRBD1	.	16	CASSLEGADARRKLFF	TGCGCCAGCAGCTTGGAGGGGGCCGACGCGAGGCGGAAACTGTTTTTT
TRBV30	TRBJ1-2	.	.	12	CATGLGNYGYTF	TGTGCTACAGGTTTAGGCAACTATGGCTACACCTTC
TRBV6-5	TRBJ2-1	.	.	14	CASSLGRGPNEQFF	TGTGCCAGCAGTTTAGGGAGGGGGCCCAATGAGCAGTTCTTC
TRBV19	TRBJ2-7	.	.	13	CASSVGLSYEQYF	TGTGCCAGTAGTGTCGGGCTCTCCTACGAGCAGTACTTC
TRBV4-1	TRBJ2-3	TRBD2	once	13	CASSQAYERETYF	TGCGCCAGCAGCCAAGCGTATGAGCGGGAGACGTATTTT
TRBV15	TRBJ2-7	TRBD1	few	14	CATSTDRASFQQYF	TGTGCCACCAGCACCGACAGGGCTAGTTTCCAGCAGTACTTC
TRBV9	TRBJ2-5	TRBD1	once	16	CASSKETGGAGETQYF	TGTGCCAGCAGCAAAGAAACAGGGGGCGCAGGGGAGACCCAGTACTTC
TRBV11-1	TRBJ2-3	TRBD1	.	15	CASSLPDRSTDTQYF	TGTGCCAGCAGCTTACCGGACAGGAGCACAGATACGCAGTATTTT
TRBV18	TRBJ1-1	.	few	15	CASSQAQRMNTEAFF	TGTGCCAGCTCGCAGGCCCAGCGCATGAACACTGAAGCTTTCTTT
TRBV5-1	TRBJ1-2	TRBD1	few	15	CASSSTGGDNYGYTF	TGCGCCAGCAGCTCGACAGGGGGGGATAACTATGGCTACACCTTC
TRBV5-6	TRBJ1-3	TRBD1	.	17	CASSFPGTGGPGNTIYF	TGTGCCAGCAGCTTCCCCGGGACAGGGGGCCCTGGAAACACCATATATTTT
TRBV19	TRBJ2-5	TRBD2	.	12	CASSTGGETQYF	TGTGCCAGTAGCACCGGGGGGGAGACCCAGTACTTC
TRBV6-4	TRBJ2-3	.	large	13	CASSDGSTDTQYF	TGTGCCAGCAGTGACGGGAGCACAGATACGCAGTATTTT
TRBV5-5	TRBJ2-5	.	.	14	CASSLRSDRETQYF	TGTGCCAGCAGCTTGAGGTCTGATAGAGAGACCCAGTACTTC
TRBV2	TRBJ1-1	TRBD1	.	14	CASSRNRGRTEAFF	TGTGCCAGCAGTCGAAACAGGGGGCGGACTGAAGCTTTCTTT
TRBV27	TRBJ1-2	.	.	13	CASSLSGVYGYTF	TGTGCCAGCAGTTTATCGGGTGTCTATGGCTACACCTTC
TRBV6-5	TRBJ2-7	TRBD2	once	14	CASSYSGLVDEQYF	TGTGCCAGCAGTTACTCGGGACTAGTCGACGAGCAGTACTTC
TRBV7-9	TRBJ1-2	.	.	14	CASSLEGLGYGYTF	TGTGCCAGCAGCTTGGAGGGGCTTGGCTATGGCTACACCTTC
TRBV15	TRBJ2-2	.	.	18	CATSRDASLFANTGELFF	TGTGCCACCAGCAGAGATGCTAGCTTGTTTGCGAACACCGGGGAGCTGTTTTTT